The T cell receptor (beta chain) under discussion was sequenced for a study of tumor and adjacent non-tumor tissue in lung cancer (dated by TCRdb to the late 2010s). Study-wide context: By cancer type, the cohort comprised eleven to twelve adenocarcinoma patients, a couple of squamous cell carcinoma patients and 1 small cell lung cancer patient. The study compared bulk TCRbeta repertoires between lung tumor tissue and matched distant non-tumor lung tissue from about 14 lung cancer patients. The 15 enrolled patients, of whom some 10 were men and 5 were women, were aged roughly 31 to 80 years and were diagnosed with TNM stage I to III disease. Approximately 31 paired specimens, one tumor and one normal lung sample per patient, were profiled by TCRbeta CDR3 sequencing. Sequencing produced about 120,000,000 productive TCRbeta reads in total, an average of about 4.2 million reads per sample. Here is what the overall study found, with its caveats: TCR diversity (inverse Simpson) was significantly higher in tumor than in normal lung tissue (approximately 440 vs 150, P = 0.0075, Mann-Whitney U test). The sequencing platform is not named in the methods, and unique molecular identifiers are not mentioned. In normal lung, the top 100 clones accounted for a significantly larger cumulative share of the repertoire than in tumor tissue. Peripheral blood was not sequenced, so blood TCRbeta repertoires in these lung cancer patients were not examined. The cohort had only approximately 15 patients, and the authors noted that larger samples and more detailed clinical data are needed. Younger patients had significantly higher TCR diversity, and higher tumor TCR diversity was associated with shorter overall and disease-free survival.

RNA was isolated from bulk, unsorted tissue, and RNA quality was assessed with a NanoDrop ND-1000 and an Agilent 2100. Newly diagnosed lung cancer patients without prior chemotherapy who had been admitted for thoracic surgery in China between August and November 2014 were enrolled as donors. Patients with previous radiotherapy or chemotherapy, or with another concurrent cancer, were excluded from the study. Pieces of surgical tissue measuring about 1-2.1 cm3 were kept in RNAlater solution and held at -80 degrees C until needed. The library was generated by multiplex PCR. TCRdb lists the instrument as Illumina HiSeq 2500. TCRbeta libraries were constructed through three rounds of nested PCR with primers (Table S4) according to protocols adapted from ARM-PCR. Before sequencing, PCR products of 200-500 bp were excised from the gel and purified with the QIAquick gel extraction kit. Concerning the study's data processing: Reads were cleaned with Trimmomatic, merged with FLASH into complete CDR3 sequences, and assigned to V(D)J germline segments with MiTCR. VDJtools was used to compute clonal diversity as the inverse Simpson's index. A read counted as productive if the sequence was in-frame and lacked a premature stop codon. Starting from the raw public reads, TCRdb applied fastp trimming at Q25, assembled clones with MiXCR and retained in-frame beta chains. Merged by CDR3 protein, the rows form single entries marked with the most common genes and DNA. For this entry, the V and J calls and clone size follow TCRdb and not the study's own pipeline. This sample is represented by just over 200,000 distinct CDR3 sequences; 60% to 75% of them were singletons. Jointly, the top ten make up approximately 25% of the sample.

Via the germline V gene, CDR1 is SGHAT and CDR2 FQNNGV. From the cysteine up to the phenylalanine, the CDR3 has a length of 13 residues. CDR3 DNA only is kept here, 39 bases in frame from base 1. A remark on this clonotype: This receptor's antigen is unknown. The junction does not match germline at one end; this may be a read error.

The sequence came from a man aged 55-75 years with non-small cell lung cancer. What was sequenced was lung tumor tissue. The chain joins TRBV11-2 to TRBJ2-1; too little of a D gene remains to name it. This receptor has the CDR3 CASNSTLGAEQVF. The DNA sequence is TGTGCCAGCAACTCAACCCTGGGCGCTGAGCAGGTCTTC.